This T cell receptor beta chain was captured by sequencing in a study of cytomegalovirus exposure and HLA in healthy donors. The CDR3 has 20 residues. From germline, CDR1 is MNHNS and CDR2 SASEGT. The trim removed 2 bases at V and 3 bases at J, leaving 14 bases unmatched. The PCR was carried out with 60 Vbeta primers and 13 Jbeta primers. TCRdb's copy holds only in-frame clones and misses some; the assay was immunoSEQ multiplex PCR. The sample has more than 100,000 clones, roughly 77% seen once. Sequencing was done on a sample of PBMCs. The receptor was isolated from a woman between 18 and 29 years old in good health and CMV-seropositive. The chain links TRBV6-1 to TRBJ2-4, with 12 bases aligning to TRBD2. The CDR3 region has the DNA TGTGCCAGCAGTGAACGGTCTAGCGGGGGGGCCCCAGTAGTCAAAAACATTCAGTACTTC. Amino acids: CASSERSSGGAPVVKNIQYF.